This is a list of T cell receptor beta chains from one sample in a study of identifying expanded T cells in peripheral blood. Some clones are missing from TCRdb's copy, which holds only in-frame ones; the method was immunoSEQ multiplex PCR. Seen here are 83,000 or so clones, about nine tenths observed once, and the top ten hold about 4.2%. Sequences were obtained from blood. These receptors were obtained from a person aged 18 to 70 in good health. The CDR3 runs from the conserved cysteine through the conserved F or W. The order of the fields is D gene, V gene, J gene, clone size, CDR3 protein, CDR3 DNA. D genes are given only for firm matches. Clone sizes are given selectively: once, few, many, or a class where the clone is expanded.

D: NA; V: TRBV7-8; J: TRBJ2-6; size: NA; CDR3: CASSLLPMDSAGANVLTF; DNA: TGTGCCAGCAGCCTATTACCTATGGACAGCGCTGGGGCCAACGTCCTGACTTTC
D: NA; V: TRBV5-1; J: TRBJ1-2; size: NA; CDR3: CASSLDPGRALYTF; DNA: TGCGCCAGCAGCTTGGATCCCGGAAGAGCCCTCTACACCTTC
D: TRBD1; V: TRBV7-2; J: TRBJ2-5; size: NA; CDR3: CASSLRGLYRQETQYF; DNA: TGTGCCAGCAGCTTAAGGGGGCTATACCGCCAAGAGACCCAGTACTTC
D: NA; V: TRBV18; J: TRBJ2-1; size: NA; CDR3: CASSPIRNGDMDEQFF; DNA: TGTGCCAGCTCACCAATAAGGAACGGGGATATGGATGAGCAGTTCTTC
D: TRBD2; V: TRBV5-1; J: TRBJ2-3; size: NA; CDR3: CASSLWLAGGPGTDTQYF; DNA: TGCGCCAGCAGCTTGTGGCTAGCGGGGGGGCCCGGCACAGATACGCAGTATTTT
D: NA; V: TRBV19; J: TRBJ2-1; size: NA; CDR3: CASSIYRSSYNEQFF; DNA: TGTGCCAGTAGTATCTACAGGAGCTCCTACAATGAGCAGTTCTTC
D: TRBD2; V: TRBV7-2; J: TRBJ2-7; size: NA; CDR3: CASSLAGTSNSEQYF; DNA: TGTGCCAGCAGCTTAGCGGGGACTAGCAATTCCGAGCAGTACTTC
D: NA; V: TRBV2; J: TRBJ2-3; size: NA; CDR3: CASSEETDTQYF; DNA: TGTGCCAGCAGTGAAGAGACAGATACGCAGTATTTT
D: NA; V: TRBV2; J: TRBJ2-3; size: NA; CDR3: CASTEGLTTDTQYF; DNA: TGTGCCAGCACCGAGGGGCTAACCACAGATACGCAGTATTTT
D: NA; V: TRBV19; J: TRBJ1-5; size: once; CDR3: CASSRDSNQPQHF; DNA: TGTGCCAGTTCCCGAGATAGCAATCAGCCCCAGCATTTT
D: NA; V: TRBV6-1; J: TRBJ1-3; size: NA; CDR3: CASSDLAGSPGNTIYF; DNA: TGTGCCAGCAGTGATCTAGCAGGCTCTCCTGGAAACACCATATATTTT
D: NA; V: TRBV9; J: TRBJ2-3; size: NA; CDR3: CASGLEDTQYF; DNA: TGTGCCAGCGGATTAGAAGATACGCAGTATTTT
D: TRBD1; V: TRBV5-4; J: TRBJ2-3; size: NA; CDR3: CASSLDRGRGRTDTQYF; DNA: TGTGCCAGCAGCCTGGACAGGGGGCGAGGGCGCACAGATACGCAGTATTTT
D: NA; V: TRBV10-2; J: TRBJ1-1; size: NA; CDR3: CASSSGSKSEAFF; DNA: TGCGCCAGCAGCTCGGGGAGTAAATCCGAAGCTTTCTTT
D: NA; V: TRBV6-6; J: TRBJ1-3; size: NA; CDR3: CASSYRADSGNTIYF; DNA: TGTGCCAGCAGTTACCGAGCGGACTCTGGAAACACCATATATTTT
D: NA; V: TRBV4-2; J: TRBJ2-2; size: NA; CDR3: CASSQDLVGPAGELFF; DNA: TGTGCCAGCAGCCAAGATCTGGTGGGGCCGGCCGGGGAGCTGTTTTTT
D: NA; V: TRBV6-4; J: TRBJ2-2; size: NA; CDR3: CASSPGGNTGELFF; DNA: TGTGCCAGCAGCCCCGGGGGGAACACCGGGGAGCTGTTTTTT
D: NA; V: TRBV6-5; J: TRBJ2-2; size: once; CDR3: CASSTTRGSGELFF; DNA: TGTGCCAGCAGTACGACGAGGGGGTCCGGGGAGCTGTTTTTT
D: NA; V: TRBV27; J: TRBJ1-5; size: few; CDR3: CATRGGNQPQHF; DNA: TGTGCCACGCGCGGCGGTAATCAGCCCCAGCATTTT
D: TRBD1; V: TRBV5-4; J: TRBJ1-1; size: NA; CDR3: CASTIDRGNTEAFF; DNA: TGTGCCAGCACCATAGACAGGGGGAACACTGAAGCTTTCTTT
D: TRBD1; V: TRBV6-4; J: TRBJ1-2; size: NA; CDR3: CASSDGQGANGYTF; DNA: TGTGCCAGCAGTGACGGCCAGGGGGCAAATGGCTACACCTTC
D: NA; V: TRBV19; J: TRBJ1-2; size: once; CDR3: CASREDPNYGYTF; DNA: TGTGCCAGTAGGGAAGACCCGAACTATGGCTACACCTTC
D: NA; V: TRBV7-9; J: TRBJ1-2; size: NA; CDR3: CASSLERGANYGYTF; DNA: TGTGCCAGCAGCTTAGAGAGGGGGGCGAACTATGGCTACACCTTC
D: NA; V: TRBV19; J: TRBJ2-2; size: once; CDR3: CASSRGSNTGELFF; DNA: TGTGCCAGTAGCCGAGGATCGAACACCGGGGAGCTGTTTTTT
D: TRBD1; V: TRBV29-1; J: TRBJ2-7; size: NA; CDR3: CSVTRGGPYEQYF; DNA: TGCAGCGTTACCCGAGGGGGCCCCTACGAGCAGTACTTC
D: NA; V: TRBV7-7; J: TRBJ2-2; size: NA; CDR3: CASSLGGSNTGELFF; DNA: TGTGCCAGCAGCTTAGGGGGATCGAACACCGGGGAGCTGTTTTTT
D: TRBD1; V: TRBV13; J: TRBJ2-5; size: NA; CDR3: CASSLGTGGRSWTQYF; DNA: TGTGCCAGCAGCTTAGGGACAGGGGGGCGTTCCTGGACCCAGTACTTC
D: NA; V: TRBV19; J: TRBJ1-5; size: NA; CDR3: CASTRASSNQPQHF; DNA: TGTGCCAGTACGAGGGCCAGTAGTAATCAGCCCCAGCATTTT